The 8 T cell receptor beta chains presented below share a single source sample, sequenced in a study of CD8+ T cells in alopecia areata. The treatment here: oral pan-JAK inhibitor, 5-10 mg twice daily. Investigators isolated RNA and reverse transcribed it into cDNA to act as the sequencing template. Produced via immunoSEQ multiplex PCR; TCRdb's table is partial and in-frame only. The table lists about 200,000 clones, 60% of them singletons, with 0.85% to 1.3% in the top ten. The sample in question was CD4+ T cells sorted from blood, obtained at week 24, from a patient treated with tofacitinib. The receptors were gathered from a human donor with alopecia areata.

The chain links TRBV29-1 to TRBJ2-3; possible D gene TRBD2, 6 bases. V lost 4 bases and J 1 base, leaving 9 bases between the germline ends. The CDR3 is 13 residues long. Germline lookup yields CDR1 SQVTM and CDR2 ANQGSEA. The CDR3 DNA follows: TGCAGCGTTGGGACTATCCGCACAGATACGCAGTATTTT. Translating it yields CSVGTIRTDTQYF.

This rearrangement joins TRBV5-1 to TRBJ2-3, with 10 nucleotides matching TRBD2. Germline loops: CDR1 SGHRS, CDR2 YFSETQ. V lost 7 bases and J lost 6; bases outside the gene matches: 11. The CDR3 extends over 15 amino acids. CDR3 sequence reads: CASRQPSGGGDTQYF. CDR3 coding DNA: TGCGCCAGCCGTCAACCTAGCGGGGGCGGGGATACGCAGTATTTT.

This clone appeared once. This rearrangement joins TRBV6-6 to TRBJ1-5; D ambiguous. The V gene's germline CDR1 is MNHNY and CDR2 SVGAGI (reference sequence). The length of the CDR3 is 13 residues. The germline V and J ends were trimmed by 7 bases and 7 bases, with 14 bases remaining between them. Written as DNA, the CDR3 is TGTGCCAGCAATAGCCGGGCTCAACAGCCCCAGCATTTT. It encodes CASNSRAQQPQHF.

The chain recombines TRBV29-1 with TRBJ1-2, with unresolved D. The germline V gene has CDR1 SQVTM and CDR2 ANQGSEA. With 1 base removed from V and 3 bases from J, the gap between germline ends came to 9 bases. There are 13 residues in the CDR3. The chain's CDR3 is CSVEAGSDYGYTF. For the CDR3, the DNA is TGCAGCGTTGAAGCAGGATCCGACTATGGCTACACCTTC.

This clone was counted between two and nine times. The chain uses TRBV5-7 and TRBJ1-1, with 8 bases aligning to TRBD1. TRBV5-7 is recorded as an ORF, its role being uncertain. The J segment lost 4 bases and the V segment lost 4 bases, leaving 6 bases of the junction unmatched. CDR3 length equals 14 residues. DNA for the CDR3: TGTGCCAGCAGCCCCGGGACAGGCCCCACTGAAGCTTTCTTT. Translated, it gives CASSPGTGPTEAFF.

This clone was detected a few times. V is TRBV5-8 and J is TRBJ1-1; D unclear. In germline, CDR1 is SGHTS, CDR2 YDEGEE. V lost 9 bases and J lost 6, with 18 bases in between. This CDR3 spans 13 amino acids. DNA of the CDR3: TGTGCCACTTCCGTCGGGGTTACGGCTGAAGCTTTCTTT. Translating gives CATSVGVTAEAFF. Together with reference TRBV5-8 and TRBJ1-1, the CDR3 gives the full variable domain: EAGVTQSPTHLIKTRGQQATLRCSPISGHTSVYWYQQALGLGLQFLLWYDEGEERNRGNFPPRFSGRQFPNYSSELNVNALELEDSALYLCATSVGVTAEAFFGQGTRLTVV.

As DNA, the CDR3 is TGTGCCACCAGCAGAGCCGGCAGTATGGACTACGAGCAGTACTTC. Translated: CATSRAGSMDYEQYF. The gene calls are TRBV15 and TRBJ2-7, with D hard to call. CDR3 length: 15 amino acids. Germline assignment: CDR1 LNHNV and CDR2 YYDKDF (reference sequence). The germline V and J ends were trimmed by 1 base and 3 bases, with 13 bases remaining between them.

The rearrangement uses TRBV29-1 and TRBJ1-1; 7 bases agree with TRBD1. Looked up from germline, CDR1 is SQVTM and CDR2 is ANQGSEA. The CDR3 spans 12 residues. V lost 7 bases to trimming and J lost 0 bases; unmatched junction nucleotides: 2. CDR3 DNA sequence: TGCAGCGCACAGGGGATGAACACTGAAGCTTTCTTT. Translated, it gives CSAQGMNTEAFF.